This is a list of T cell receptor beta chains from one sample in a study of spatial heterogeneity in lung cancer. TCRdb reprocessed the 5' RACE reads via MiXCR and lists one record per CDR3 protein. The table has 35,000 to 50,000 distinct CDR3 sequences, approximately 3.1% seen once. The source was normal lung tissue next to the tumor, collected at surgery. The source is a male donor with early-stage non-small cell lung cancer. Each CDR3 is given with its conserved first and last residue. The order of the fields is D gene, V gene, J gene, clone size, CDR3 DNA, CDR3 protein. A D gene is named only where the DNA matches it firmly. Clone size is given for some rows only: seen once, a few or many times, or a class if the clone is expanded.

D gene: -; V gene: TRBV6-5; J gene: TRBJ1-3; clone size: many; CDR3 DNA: TGTGCCAGCAGTCCTATTTCTGGAAACACCATATATTTT; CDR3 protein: CASSPISGNTIYF
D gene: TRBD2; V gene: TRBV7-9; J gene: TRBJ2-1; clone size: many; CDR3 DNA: TGTGCCAGCAGCCTGAGAGCCGGACTAGCGGGTTACAATGAGCAGTTCTTC; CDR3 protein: CASSLRAGLAGYNEQFF
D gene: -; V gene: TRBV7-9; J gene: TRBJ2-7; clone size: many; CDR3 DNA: TGTGCCAGCAGCTTTGACAGAGAGCAGTACTTC; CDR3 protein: CASSFDREQYF
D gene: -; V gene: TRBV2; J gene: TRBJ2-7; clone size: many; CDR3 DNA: TGTGCCAGTATAGTTGCCGGCCCTTCTTACGAGCAGTACTTC; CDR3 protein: CASIVAGPSYEQYF
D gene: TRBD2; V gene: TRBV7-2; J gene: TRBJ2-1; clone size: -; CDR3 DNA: TGTGCCAGCAGCCCGACCCCGACTAGCGGGAGTCCGGGTGAGCAGTTCTTC; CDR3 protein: CASSPTPTSGSPGEQFF
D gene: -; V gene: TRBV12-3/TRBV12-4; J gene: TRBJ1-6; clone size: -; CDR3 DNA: TGTGCCAGCAGCCGTACCGAATCACCCCTCCACTTT; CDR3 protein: CASSRTESPLHF
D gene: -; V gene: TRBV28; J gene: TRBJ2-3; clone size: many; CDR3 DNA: TGTGCCAGCAGTTTGCTAGGCCTAGGGCCAGATACGCAGTATTTT; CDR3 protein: CASSLLGLGPDTQYF
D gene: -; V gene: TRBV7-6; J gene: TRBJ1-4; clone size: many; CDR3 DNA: TGTGCCAGCAGCTTAGGGGGAGGAACTAATGAAAAACTGTTTTTT; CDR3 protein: CASSLGGGTNEKLFF
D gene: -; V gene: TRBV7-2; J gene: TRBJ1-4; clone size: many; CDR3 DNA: TGTGCCAGCAGCCACCCAGGGATGAAGGATGAAAAACTGTTTTTT; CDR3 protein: CASSHPGMKDEKLFF
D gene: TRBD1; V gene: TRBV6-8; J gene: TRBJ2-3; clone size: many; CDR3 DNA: TGTGCCGTTAACACCGGGGACAGGGAAAGGACAGATACGCAGTATTTT; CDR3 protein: CAVNTGDRERTDTQYF
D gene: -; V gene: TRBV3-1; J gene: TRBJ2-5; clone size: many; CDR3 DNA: TGTGCCAGCAGCCTCCGCGGTCAAGAGACCCAGTACTTC; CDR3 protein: CASSLRGQETQYF
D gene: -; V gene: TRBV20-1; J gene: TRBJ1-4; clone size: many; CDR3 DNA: TGCAGTGCTCATGACCCCGGTGGGGGTGGAGAAAAACTGTTTTTT; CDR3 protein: CSAHDPGGGGEKLFF
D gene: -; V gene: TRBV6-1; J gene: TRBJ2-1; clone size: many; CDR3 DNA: TGTGCCAGCAGTGGAAGGGAAGGGGACCCCTACAATGAGCAGTTCTTC; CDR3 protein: CASSGREGDPYNEQFF
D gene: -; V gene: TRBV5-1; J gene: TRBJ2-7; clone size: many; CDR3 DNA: TGCGCCAGCAGCTTGGACCGAAGCCCCTACGAGCAGTACTTC; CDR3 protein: CASSLDRSPYEQYF
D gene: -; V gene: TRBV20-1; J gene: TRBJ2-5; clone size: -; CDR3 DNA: TGCAGTGCTAGCCCCGCGAGGCTAGCACCGGAGACCCAGTACTTC; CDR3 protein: CSASPARLAPETQYF
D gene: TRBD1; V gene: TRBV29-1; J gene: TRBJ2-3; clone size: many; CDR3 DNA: TGCAGCGTTCGAGGACAGGGATGGGCGGATACGCAGTATTTT; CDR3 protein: CSVRGQGWADTQYF
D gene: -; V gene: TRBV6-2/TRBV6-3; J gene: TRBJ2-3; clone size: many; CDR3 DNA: TGTGCCAGCAGTTACGGCCGCACAGATACGCAGTATTTT; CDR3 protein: CASSYGRTDTQYF
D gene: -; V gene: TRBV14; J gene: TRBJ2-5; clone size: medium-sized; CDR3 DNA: TGTGCCAGCAGCCAAGTAGCAAGCATGGGGGAGACCCAGTACTTC; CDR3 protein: CASSQVASMGETQYF
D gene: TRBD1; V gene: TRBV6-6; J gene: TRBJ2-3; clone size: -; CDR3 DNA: TGTGCCAGCAGTTCCTTACAGGGGTCGCAGTATTTT; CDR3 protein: CASSSLQGSQYF
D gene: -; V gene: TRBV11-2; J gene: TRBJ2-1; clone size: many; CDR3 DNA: TGTGCCAGCAGCCCTTCAAACAATGAGCAGTTCTTC; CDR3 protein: CASSPSNNEQFF
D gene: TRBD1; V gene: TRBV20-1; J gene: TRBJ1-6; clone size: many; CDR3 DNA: TGCAGTGCTGGGACAGGGGGCGCAAATTCACCCCTCCACTTT; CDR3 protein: CSAGTGGANSPLHF
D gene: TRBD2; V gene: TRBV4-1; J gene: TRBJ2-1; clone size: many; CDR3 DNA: TGCGCCAGCAGCCAAGGACTAGCGGGAGGTTCCTACAATGAGCAGTTCTTC; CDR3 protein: CASSQGLAGGSYNEQFF
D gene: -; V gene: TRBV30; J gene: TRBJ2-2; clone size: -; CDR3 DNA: TGTGCCTGGACGCGGACACCGTCCGGGGAGCTGTTTTTT; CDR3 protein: CAWTRTPSGELFF
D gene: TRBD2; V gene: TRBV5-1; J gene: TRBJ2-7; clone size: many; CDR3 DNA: TGCGCCAGCAGCCTTTCGCTAGCGGGAGTTAAAGAGCAGTACTTC; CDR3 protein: CASSLSLAGVKEQYF
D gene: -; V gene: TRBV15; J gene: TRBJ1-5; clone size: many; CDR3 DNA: TGTGTCACGTCCGTGGATTTCAATCAGCCCCAGCATTTT; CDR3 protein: CVTSVDFNQPQHF
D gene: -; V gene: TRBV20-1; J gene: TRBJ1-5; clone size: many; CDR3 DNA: TGCAGTGCTAGAGTCCAAGGAAATCAGCCCCAGCATTTT; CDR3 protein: CSARVQGNQPQHF
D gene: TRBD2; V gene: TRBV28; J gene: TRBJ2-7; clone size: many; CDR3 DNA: TGTGCCAGCAGTTCTGATAGCGGGAGCGGTAGATACGAGCAGTACTTC; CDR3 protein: CASSSDSGSGRYEQYF
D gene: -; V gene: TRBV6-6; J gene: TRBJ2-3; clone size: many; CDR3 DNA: TGTGCCAGCAGGTGGGCCGTGACCTCCTATACGCAGTATTTT; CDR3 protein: CASRWAVTSYTQYF
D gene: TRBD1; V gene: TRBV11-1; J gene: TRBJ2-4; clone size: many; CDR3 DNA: TGTGCCAGCAGCCTGGGACAGGAAAACATTCAGTACTTC; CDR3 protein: CASSLGQENIQYF
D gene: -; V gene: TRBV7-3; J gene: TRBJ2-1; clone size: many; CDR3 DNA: TGTGCCAGCAGCCCCGGGGGCTACAATGAGCAGTTCTTC; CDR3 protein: CASSPGGYNEQFF
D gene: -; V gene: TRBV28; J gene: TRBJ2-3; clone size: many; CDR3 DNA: TGTGCCAGCAGCCTCACTGCTTATCCCCGGCCAGATACGCAGTATTTT; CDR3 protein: CASSLTAYPRPDTQYF
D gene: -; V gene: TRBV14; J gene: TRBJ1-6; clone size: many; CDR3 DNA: TGTGCCAGCAGCCAAGAGCCCTGGGGGGATTCACCCCTCCACTTT; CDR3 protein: CASSQEPWGDSPLHF
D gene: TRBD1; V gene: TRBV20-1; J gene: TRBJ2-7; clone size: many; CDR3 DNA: TGCAGTGCGCCGGACAGGAGTAACTACGAGCAGTACTTC; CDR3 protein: CSAPDRSNYEQYF
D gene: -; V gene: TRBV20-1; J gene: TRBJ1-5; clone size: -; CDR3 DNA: TGCAGTGCCAAGGGGGTTAATCAGCCCCAGCATTTT; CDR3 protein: CSAKGVNQPQHF
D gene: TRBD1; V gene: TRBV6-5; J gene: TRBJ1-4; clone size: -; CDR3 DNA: TGTGCCAGCAGTCCAGGGGGGCGCGAAAAACTGTTTTTT; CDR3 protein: CASSPGGREKLFF
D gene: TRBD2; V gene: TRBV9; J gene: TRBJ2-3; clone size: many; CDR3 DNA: TGTGCCAGCAGCGTACAGTCCGGGACTAGCGGGAGGAGGACAGATACGCAGTATTTT; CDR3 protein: CASSVQSGTSGRRTDTQYF
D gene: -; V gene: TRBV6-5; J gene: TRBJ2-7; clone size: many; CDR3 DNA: TGTGCCAGCAGTCCGGGAGCCTTTGGTGAACAGTACTTC; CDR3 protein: CASSPGAFGEQYF
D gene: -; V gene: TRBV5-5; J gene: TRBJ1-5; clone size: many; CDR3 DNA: TGTGCCAGCAGCTTGTTGGGTGAAGGGGGTAGCAATCAGCCCCAGCATTTT; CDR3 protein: CASSLLGEGGSNQPQHF
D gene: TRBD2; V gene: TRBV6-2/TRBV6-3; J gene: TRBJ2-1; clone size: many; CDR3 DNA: TGTGCCAGCAACAGGCGGGGGGGAATAAGCTCCTACAATGAGCAGTTCTTC; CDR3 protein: CASNRRGGISSYNEQFF
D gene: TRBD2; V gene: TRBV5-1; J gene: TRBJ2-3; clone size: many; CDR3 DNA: TGCGCCAGCAGCTTGACCCCCGCGGGGGGCCAGGTAGATACGCAGTATTTT; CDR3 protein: CASSLTPAGGQVDTQYF
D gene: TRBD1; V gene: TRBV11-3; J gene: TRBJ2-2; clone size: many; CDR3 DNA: TGTGCCAGCAGCCGACGACAGGGTGACACCGGGGAGCTGTTTTTT; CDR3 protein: CASSRRQGDTGELFF
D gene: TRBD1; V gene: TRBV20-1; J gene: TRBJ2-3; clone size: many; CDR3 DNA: TGCAGTGCCATGGGGACAGGGGGTTTAACAGATACGCAGTATTTT; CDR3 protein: CSAMGTGGLTDTQYF
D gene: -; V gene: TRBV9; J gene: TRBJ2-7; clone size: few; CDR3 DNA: TGTGCCAGCAGCGACTTGGGCTACGAGCAGTACTTC; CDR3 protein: CASSDLGYEQYF
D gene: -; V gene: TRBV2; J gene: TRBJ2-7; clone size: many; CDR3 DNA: TGTGCCAGCGGGCCTTTCTCCTACGAGCAGTACTTC; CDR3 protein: CASGPFSYEQYF
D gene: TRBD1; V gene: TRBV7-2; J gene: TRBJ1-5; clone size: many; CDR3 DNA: TGTGCCAGCAGCTTACAGGGGGGAGGCAATCAGCCCCAGCATTTT; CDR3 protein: CASSLQGGGNQPQHF
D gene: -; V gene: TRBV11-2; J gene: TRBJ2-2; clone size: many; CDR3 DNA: TGTGCCAGCAGCTTCTCGGAGGCCGGGGAGCTGTTTTTT; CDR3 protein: CASSFSEAGELFF
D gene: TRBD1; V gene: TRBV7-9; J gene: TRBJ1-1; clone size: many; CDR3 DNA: TGTGCCACGAAGACAGGGGCCGCTGAAGCTTTCTTT; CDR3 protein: CATKTGAAEAFF
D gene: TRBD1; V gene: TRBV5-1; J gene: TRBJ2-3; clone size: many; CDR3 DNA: TGCGCCAGCAGCTCGGGACAGGGGGCGGGAGATACGCAGTATTTT; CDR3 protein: CASSSGQGAGDTQYF
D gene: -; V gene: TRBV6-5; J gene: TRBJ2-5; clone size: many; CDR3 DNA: TGTGCCAGCAGTTACTCGGGGCGGGAGACCCAGTACTTC; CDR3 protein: CASSYSGRETQYF